The source of this TCR beta chain is a study of blood T cells in healthy people across ages. Study-level results: The study lacked donor CMV status, which possibly confounded expanded clonotype changes.

This clonotype was detected only a few times. Its antigen is unknown. This CDR3 comprises 14 residues. Germline V lookup: CDR1 LGHDT, CDR2 YNNKEL (reference sequence). V dropped 1 base and J dropped 6 bases, with 13 bases sitting between them. Through a sample-barcoded 5' primer and a J-beta primer mix, a second PCR was run for about 6 to 12 cycles. One entry per CDR3 protein results from TCRdb running MiXCR on the 5' RACE reads. The sample holds 780,000 or so distinct CDR3 sequences; 40% to 65% are singletons and the top ten take under 50%. Sequencing was done on a sample of blood. This TCR was recovered from a man older than 75 in good health. The J gene is TRBJ2-7, the V gene TRBV3-1, with D perhaps TRBD2 (6 bases). CDR3 sequence reads: CASSQGAGLGEQYF. In nucleotides, the CDR3 is TGTGCCAGCAGCCAAGGAGCGGGCTTAGGCGAGCAGTACTTC.